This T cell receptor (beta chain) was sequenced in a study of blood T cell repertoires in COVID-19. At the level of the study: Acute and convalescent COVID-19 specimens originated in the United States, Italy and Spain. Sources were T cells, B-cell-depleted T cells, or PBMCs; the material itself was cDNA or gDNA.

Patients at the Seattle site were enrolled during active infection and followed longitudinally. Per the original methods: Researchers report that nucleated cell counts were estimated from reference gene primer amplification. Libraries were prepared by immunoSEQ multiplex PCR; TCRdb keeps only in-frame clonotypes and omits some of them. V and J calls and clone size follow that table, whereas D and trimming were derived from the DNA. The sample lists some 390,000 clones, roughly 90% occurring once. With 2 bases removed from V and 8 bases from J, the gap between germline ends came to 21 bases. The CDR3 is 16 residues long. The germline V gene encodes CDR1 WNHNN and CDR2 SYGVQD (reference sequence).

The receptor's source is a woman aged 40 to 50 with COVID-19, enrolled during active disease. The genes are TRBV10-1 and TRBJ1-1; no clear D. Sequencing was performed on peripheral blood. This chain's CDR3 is CASSEKGMTRGSEAFF. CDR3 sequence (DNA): TGCGCCAGCAGTGAGAAAGGGATGACACGGGGTTCAGAAGCTTTCTTT.